The source of this T cell receptor beta chain is a study of early T cells in non-severe SARS-CoV-2 infection. Findings and caveats of the study: CD4 and private specificities were missed by VDJdb matching, which favored anti-spike CD8 responses.

Via MiXCR, TCRdb re-called the 5' RACE reads, giving one row per CDR3 protein. The sample lists 50,000 or so distinct CDR3 sequences; approximately 10% were seen once. Per germline, CDR1 MNHNS and CDR2 SASEGT. The CDR3 consists of 13 residues. The ends were cut back, 5 bases at V and 7 bases at J, with 14 bases in the middle. This clonotype occurred a few times. Its antigen remains unidentified. V gene TRBV6-1 combines with J gene TRBJ1-1; D not resolved. The material sequenced was whole blood. The sequence was collected from an adult who was a healthcare worker with PCR-confirmed SARS-CoV-2 infection or an uninfected control (not recorded which). CDR3 in amino acids: CASSFRTVGEAFF. The CDR3 bases are TGTGCCAGCAGTTTCCGGACCGTCGGTGAAGCTTTCTTT.